The clone carrying this TCR beta chain appeared a few times. Antigen specificity is unknown. This sample is drawn from a study of T cells in Graves' hyperthyroidism and ophthalmopathy. Points from the study as a whole: From stable hyperthyroidism, ophthalmopathy was set apart by a 13 V-J model.

Germline CDR1 reads SGHTA; CDR2 reads FQGNSA. Between the trimmed V and J ends, which lost 5 bases and 7 bases, there was a span of 16 bases. The CDR3 totals 14 residues. It was RNA transcripts that yielded the amplified TCR beta CDR3 regions. In the first-round RT-PCR of the TCR CDR3, the HTBI primer set was used. TCRdb reanalysed the multiplex PCR reads using MiXCR and keeps one entry per CDR3 protein. Among over 350,000 distinct CDR3 sequences listed, over 12% were seen once. The TCR originated in a young man with Graves' ophthalmopathy. The chain uses TRBV7-2 and TRBJ2-3; possibly TRBD1 for D (6 bases). Sequenced sample: blood. Here the CDR3 reads CASSRTPRGYTQYF. The DNA of the CDR3 is TGTGCCAGCAGCCGCACCCCCAGGGGTTATACGCAGTATTTT.